This T cell receptor beta chain was profiled in a study of shared clonotypes between healthy human individuals. Points from the study as a whole: The naive CD4 repertoires of a few donors were compared, and roughly 5% of clonotypes were shared. Clonotype sharing among the donors was expected to vary with sequencing depth. Limited genetic and exposure-history diversity came from having few donors.

The protocol was immunoSEQ multiplex PCR, while the TCRdb copy is restricted to in-frame clones and leaves out a portion. The profile shows about 1.1 million clones, 70% to 85% of them singletons. About this clone: Its antigen is not known.

The donors were adults (healthy and HIV-negative) with no recent acute infections or vaccinations. Germline V gives CDR1 KGHSH, CDR2 LQKENI. V was clipped by 2 bases and J by 2 bases, with 7 bases between them. CDR3 size: 13 residues. Sequenced sample: memory CD4+ T cells from PBMCs. Specified subset: CD45RA-negative fraction. The chain links TRBV18 to TRBJ2-7; D uncertain. The sequence derives from a man in his late teens or twenties in good health. Some clones in this sample may be carry-over from other donors' samples. The CDR3 protein is CASSPVGTYEQYF. The CDR3 DNA reads as TGTGCCAGCTCACCAGTGGGGACCTACGAGCAGTACTTC.